The 23 T cell receptor beta chains given below trace back to one sample, sequenced in a study of quantifying T cell responses using KT2 cells (dated by TCRdb to about 2017). For the study in its entirety: RNA was DNase-treated and reverse transcribed with TCR alpha and beta constant-region primers, mostly using SuperScript III.

The library relied on UMI-ligation and nested PCR. The sequencer was an Illumina MiSeq. A single-stranded oligonucleotide carrying the Illumina SP2 sequence and a UMI was ligated to the cDNA 3' end using T4 RNA ligase 1. PCR1 used approximately 4 cycles (98 degrees C 15 s, 69 degrees C 30 s, 72 degrees C 40 s), and the beta primer was an equimolar mix of RC1.1 and RC1.2 that covered TRBC1 and TRBC2. TCRdb cleaned the public reads at Q25 with fastp, built clones with MiXCR and kept in-frame beta chains. Rows are combined by CDR3 protein, so each entry shows the most common genes and DNA. Here the sample has around 44,000 distinct CDR3 sequences; 15% to 20% occur a single time. Around two fifths of the sample belongs to the ten largest clones. The sample taken for sequencing was PBMCs spiked with cells of the T cell clone KT2. The receptors here all came from a human donor.

The rearrangement joins TRBV11-2 to TRBJ2-7, with a possible D match to TRBD1 (6 bases). This CDR3 is 17 amino acids long. V lost 5 bases, J lost 0 bases, and 20 bases lay in between. Germline values: CDR1 SGHAT, CDR2 FQNNGV. CDR3 amino acids: CASSPGDLVVTSYEQYF. CDR3 in DNA: TGTGCCAGCAGCCCAGGGGATCTAGTGGTGACCTCCTACGAGCAGTACTTC.

A few counts support this clonotype. The chain links TRBV3-1 to TRBJ1-2; possible D gene TRBD1, 6 bases. V lost 1 base, J lost 7 bases, and 13 bases lay in between. This CDR3 region has 14 residues. Germline V gene lookup returns CDR1 LGHDT and CDR2 YNNKEL (reference sequence). CDR3 in amino acids: CASSQVDRSSGYTF. CDR3 sequence (DNA): TGTGCCAGCAGCCAAGTTGACAGGTCTAGTGGCTACACCTTC. Variable domain in full (rest from reference TRBV3-1 and TRBJ1-2): DTAVSQTPKYLVTQMGNDKSIKCEQNLGHDTMYWYKQDSKKFLKIMFSYNNKELIINETVPNRFSPKSPDKAHLNLHINSLELGDSAVYFCASSQVDRSSGYTFGSGTRLTVV.

The chain recombines TRBV6-2 or TRBV6-3 with TRBJ2-7; D call uncertain. V lost 6 bases and J 3 bases, leaving 21 bases between the germline ends. The CDR3 loop spans 16 amino acids. Germline V lookup: CDR1 MNHEY, CDR2 SVGEGT. Here the CDR3 reads CASRTPSGGNIYEQYF. The CDR3 coding sequence is TGTGCCAGCAGAACACCCTCGGGCGGTAACATCTACGAGCAGTACTTC.

The genes are TRBV6-4 and TRBJ2-2; no clear D gene. Germline loops: CDR1 MRHNA, CDR2 SNTAGT. V lost 8 bases and J lost 4, with 14 bases in between. CDR3 length equals 14 residues. Here the CDR3 reads CASSSDPSTGELFF. The CDR3 bases are TGTGCCAGCTCTTCTGACCCTTCCACCGGGGAGCTGTTTTTT.

This clonotype has just a few counts. This chain uses TRBV3-1 with TRBJ1-6; maybe TRBD1 (5 bases). Per germline, CDR1 LGHDT and CDR2 YNNKEL (reference sequence). The CDR3 has 15 residues. V was clipped by 1 base and J by 7 bases, with 11 bases between them. CDR3 sequence: CASSQGGSGNSPLHF. CDR3 bases: TGTGCCAGCAGCCAAGGGGGGTCTGGAAATTCACCCCTCCACTTT.

This chain connects TRBV20-1 to TRBJ1-2; possible D gene TRBD1, 5 bases. Germline CDR1 DFQATT, CDR2 SNEGSKA (reference sequence). Trimming pared 0 bases from V and 4 bases from J, leaving 15 bases between. The CDR3 has 15 amino acids. The DNA for the CDR3 is TGCAGTGCTAGAGATGCTACGACAGCTACCTATGGCTACACCTTC. It encodes CSARDATTATYGYTF.

V is TRBV7-2 and J is TRBJ2-3; 12 nucleotides align to TRBD2. The trim removed 5 bases at V and 6 bases at J, leaving 9 bases unmatched. The CDR3 covers 16 residues. Germline CDR1 SGHTA, CDR2 FQGNSA. CDR3 sequence (DNA): TGTGCCAGCAGCCCCGCTAGCGGGAGGGCGGGGGATACGCAGTATTTT. Translating it yields CASSPASGRAGDTQYF.

The chain couples TRBV7-2 to TRBJ2-3, with 10 bases matching TRBD2. CDR3 length: 14 residues. V gave up 6 bases and J gave up 10 bases; unmatched junction bases: 10. Germline loops: CDR1 SGHTA, CDR2 FQGNSA. CDR3 residues: CASSPGTSVPPQYF. CDR3 bases: TGTGCCAGCAGTCCCGGGACTAGCGTTCCCCCGCAGTATTTT. The full variable domain, rest sourced from reference TRBV7-2 and TRBJ2-3, is GAGVSQSPSNKVTEKGKDVELRCDPISGHTALYWYRQSLGQGLEFLIYFQGNSAPDKSGLPSDRFSAERTGGSVSTLTIQRTQQEDSAVYLCASSPGTSVPPQYFGPGTRLTVL.

This clonotype has a handful of counts. This sequence joins TRBV20-1 and TRBJ2-7; 7 positions match TRBD1. Germline V gene sequence: CDR1 DFQATT, CDR2 SNEGSKA (reference sequence). The V gene end was trimmed by 6 bases and the J gene end by 7 bases; junction bases not matched to a gene: 18. The CDR3 runs to 15 residues. The CDR3 loop is CSANQDRLVIGEQYF. In DNA form, the CDR3 reads TGCAGTGCAAACCAGGACAGGTTGGTGATCGGGGAGCAGTACTTC.

The rearrangement uses TRBV10-2 and TRBJ1-1, with 8 bases fitting TRBD1. CDR1 is WSHSY and CDR2 is SAAADI in the germline V gene. The length of the CDR3 is 13 residues. V lost 6 bases to trimming and J lost 5 bases; unmatched junction nucleotides: 5. The CDR3, as DNA: TGCGCCAGCAGCAGGACAGGGAGGACTGAAGCTTTCTTT. This codes for CASSRTGRTEAFF.

This clonotype was observed at least ten times. The genes are TRBV20-1 and TRBJ1-2; no reliable D call. This CDR3 has 13 residues. V was cut by 6 bases and J by 2 bases, with 13 bases left in between. Germline CDR1 and CDR2: DFQATT and SNEGSKA (reference sequence). The CDR3 sequence: CSALLAANYGYTF. The CDR3, as DNA: TGCAGTGCCCTCTTGGCCGCCAACTATGGCTACACCTTC.

This clonotype has at least ten counts. DNA for the CDR3: TGCGCCAGCTTCAGGACTAGCGGGACCAATGAGCAGTTCTTC. Translating gives CASFRTSGTNEQFF. The chain joins TRBV5-1 to TRBJ2-1; 12 nucleotides line up with TRBD2. The CDR3 has 14 residues. The germline CDR1 and CDR2 sequences are SGHRS and YFSETQ. V lost 7 bases to trimming and J lost 6 bases; unmatched junction nucleotides: 5.

This clonotype was observed a handful of times. V and J are TRBV29-1 and TRBJ2-6, with a weak D call TRBD2 (6 bases). CDR1 and CDR2 from the germline V gene are SQVTM and ANQGSEA. This CDR3 has 14 residues. V was trimmed by 4 bases and J by 4 bases, leaving 11 bases between them. The CDR3 loop is CSVVEGPGANVLTF. In DNA, the CDR3 is TGCAGCGTTGTGGAGGGCCCCGGGGCCAACGTCCTGACTTTC.

This clonotype was seen more than once but under ten times. The chain is built from TRBV4-2 and TRBJ2-2, with D uncertain. Germline V CDR1 and CDR2: LGHNA, YNFKEQ. This CDR3 is 14 amino acids long. Trimming removed 0 bases at V and 6 bases at J, with 8 bases between. Here the CDR3 reads CASSQEVASGELFF. CDR3 sequence (DNA): TGTGCCAGCAGCCAAGAGGTCGCATCCGGGGAGCTGTTTTTT.

The V gene is TRBV9, the J gene TRBJ2-1; 7 bases map to TRBD1. The ends lost 9 bases at V and 7 bases at J; junction bases unmatched: 10. This CDR3 comprises 13 residues. Germline CDR1 and CDR2: SGDLS and YYNGEE. Here the CDR3 DNA reads TGTGCCACCTCAGGGGGTATGGGTAATGAGCAGTTCTTC. This codes for CATSGGMGNEQFF.

A few counts support this clonotype. The chain combines TRBV11-1 with TRBJ2-3; D not certain. Trimming pared 5 bases from V and 0 bases from J, leaving 9 bases between. Germline CDR1 is SGHAT and CDR2 is FQDESV (reference sequence). The CDR3 length is 14 residues. In nucleotides, the CDR3 is TGTGCCAGCAGCGAAGTCACTAGCACAGATACGCAGTATTTT. Translation: CASSEVTSTDTQYF. The complete variable domain, with remaining parts taken from reference TRBV11-1 and TRBJ2-3, reads EAEVAQSPRYKITEKSQAVAFWCDPISGHATLYWYRQILGQGPELLVQFQDESVVDDSQLPKDRFSAERLKGVDSTLKIQPAELGDSAMYLCASSEVTSTDTQYFGPGTRLTVL.

The chain links TRBV6-5 to TRBJ2-2, with D possibly being TRBD1 (6 bases). V was shortened by 4 bases and J by 7 bases, with 16 bases between the two germline ends. The CDR3 loop spans 15 amino acids. CDR1 and CDR2 from the germline V gene are MNHEY and SVGAGI. The CDR3 loop is CASSSVQGIRGELFF. DNA for the CDR3: TGTGCCAGCAGTTCCGTACAGGGAATCCGCGGGGAGCTGTTTTTT.

Only a few counts were recorded for this clonotype. The rearrangement links TRBV3-1 to TRBJ2-7; either TRBD1 or TRBD2 may supply D (5 bases each). CDR3 size: 13 residues. Germline V gene data show CDR1 as LGHDT and CDR2 as YNNKEL (reference sequence). Trimming removed 8 bases at V and 6 bases at J, with 17 bases between. This CDR3 is CASGHLGLVEQYF. The CDR3 DNA reads TGTGCCAGCGGACACCTCGGACTGGTCGAGCAGTACTTC.

This chain connects TRBV29-1 to TRBJ2-2, with D possibly TRBD1 on 5 matching bases. This CDR3 has 13 amino acids. CDR1 SQVTM and CDR2 ANQGSEA come from the germline V gene. Trimming stripped 4 bases from V and 6 bases from J, with 12 bases between. The CDR3 loop reads CSVVTGGAGELFF. The DNA of the CDR3 is TGCAGCGTTGTCACAGGTGGTGCCGGGGAGCTGTTTTTT.

The chain couples TRBV14 to TRBJ2-7; D might be TRBD1 or TRBD2, each matching 5 bases. Looked up from germline, CDR1 is SGHDN and CDR2 is FVKESK. This CDR3 region has 13 residues. With 4 bases removed from V and 5 bases from J, the gap between germline ends came to 12 bases. CDR3 in amino acids: CASSPVGVDEQYF. The CDR3 nucleotides are TGTGCCAGCAGCCCGGTGGGGGTCGACGAGCAGTACTTC.

About this clonotype itself: One end of the junction is discordant with germline, which a read error may explain. V and J are TRBV6-5 and TRBJ2-3, with a possible D match to TRBD2 (5 bases). Germline CDR1 reads MNHEY; CDR2 reads SVGAGI. This CDR3 spans 14 amino acids. The CDR3 spells CAISSPSGTDTQYF. The DNA for the CDR3 is TGTGCCATCAGTTCCCCTTCGGGGACAGATACGCAGTATTTT.

In this sample, this clonotype turned up a few times. V is TRBV2 and J is TRBJ2-7; possibly TRBD1 or TRBD2 for D (5 bases each). The V end lost 2 bases, the J end lost 2 bases, and 13 bases lay between the germline ends. CDR3 length equals 15 residues. Germline V gives CDR1 SNHLY, CDR2 FYNNEI. Here the CDR3 reads CASSELARGPYEQYF. CDR3 in DNA: TGTGCCAGCAGTGAATTAGCTCGGGGCCCCTACGAGCAGTACTTC.

This CDR3 reads CASSSRSYEQYF. In DNA, the CDR3 is TGTGCCAGCAGTTCTCGCTCCTACGAGCAGTACTTC. The J gene is TRBJ2-7, the V gene TRBV12-3 or TRBV12-4, with D uncertain. The length of the CDR3 is 12 residues. Trimming removed 4 bases at V and 0 bases at J, with 4 bases between.